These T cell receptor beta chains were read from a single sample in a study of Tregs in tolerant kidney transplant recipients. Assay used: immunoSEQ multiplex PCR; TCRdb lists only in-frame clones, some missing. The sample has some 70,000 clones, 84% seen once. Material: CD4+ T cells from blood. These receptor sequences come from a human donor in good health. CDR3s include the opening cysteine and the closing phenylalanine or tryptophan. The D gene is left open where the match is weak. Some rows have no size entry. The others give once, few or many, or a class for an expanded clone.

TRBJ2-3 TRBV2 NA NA TGTGCCAGCAGTGCGGGGGCAGGGGATACGCAGTATTTT CASSAGAGDTQYF
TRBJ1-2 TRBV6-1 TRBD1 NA TGTGCCAGCAGTGTGGCAGGGGGTGACTATGGCTACACCTTC CASSVAGGDYGYTF
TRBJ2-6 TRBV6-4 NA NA TGTGCCAGCAGTGGGGTAGCAGGCTCTGGGGCCAACGTCCTGACTTTC CASSGVAGSGANVLTF
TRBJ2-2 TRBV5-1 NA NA TGCGCCAGCAGCTATTGGACAACGAACACCGGGGAGCTGTTTTTT CASSYWTTNTGELFF
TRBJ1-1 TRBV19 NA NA TGTGCCAGTAGTATCGACTTCCACCGAGGCACTGAAGCTTTCTTT CASSIDFHRGTEAFF
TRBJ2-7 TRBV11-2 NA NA TGTGCCAGCAGCTTGGGGCTGGTAGGGAAGCGCTCCTACGAGCAGTACTTC CASSLGLVGKRSYEQYF
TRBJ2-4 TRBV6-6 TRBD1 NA TGTGCCAGCAGCCGGGGGGACAGGGGGAACATTCAGTACTTC CASSRGDRGNIQYF
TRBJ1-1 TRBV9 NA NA TGTGCCAGCAGCGTAGTGGTTGGGACTGAAGAAGCTTTCTTT CASSVVVGTEEAFF
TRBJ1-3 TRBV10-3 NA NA TGTGCCATCGCGGGGAACAATCCTGGAAACACCATATATTTT CAIAGNNPGNTIYF
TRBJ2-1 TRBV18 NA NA TGTGCCAGCTCACCGACCCTAAGCTCCTACAATGAGCAGTTCTTC CASSPTLSSYNEQFF
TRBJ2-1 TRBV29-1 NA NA TGCAGCGTCGAAGCCTATGGTTGGGATGAGCAGTTCTTC CSVEAYGWDEQFF
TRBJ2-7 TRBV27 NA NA TGTGCCAGCAGCCCAACGGGCGGGCGGCTCTACGAGCAGTACTTC CASSPTGGRLYEQYF
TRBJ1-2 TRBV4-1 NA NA TGCGCCAGCAGCCAGAGTCCGACGGCAAAGGTTTATGGCTACACCTTC CASSQSPTAKVYGYTF
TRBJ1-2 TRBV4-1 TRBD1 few TGCGCCAGCAGCCAAGGGACAGGGAGTGGCTACACCTTC CASSQGTGSGYTF
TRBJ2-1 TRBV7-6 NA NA TGTGCCAGCAGCCATACTCTGAACTCCTACAATGAGCAGTTCTTC CASSHTLNSYNEQFF
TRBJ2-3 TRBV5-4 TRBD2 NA TGTGCCAGCAGCCCGGGAGCGGGGAGGGGCACAGATACGCAGTATTTT CASSPGAGRGTDTQYF
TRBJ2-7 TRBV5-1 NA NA TGCGCCAGCAGCTTGGACTTCGTATATAGCTCCTACGAGCAGTACTTC CASSLDFVYSSYEQYF
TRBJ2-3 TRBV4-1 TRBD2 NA TGCGCCAGCAGCCAACGACTAGCGGGGGGTCACACAGATACGCAGTATTTT CASSQRLAGGHTDTQYF
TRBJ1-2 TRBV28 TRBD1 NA TGTGCCAGCAGAAAGAACAGGGGCGGCTACACCTTC CASRKNRGGYTF
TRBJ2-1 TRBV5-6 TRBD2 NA TGTGCCAGCACCAGGGAGGCGGGGGGACTCTACAATGAGCAGTTCTTC CASTREAGGLYNEQFF
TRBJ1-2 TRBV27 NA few TGTGCCAGCAGTTTATCATCGGGGTCTGGTTGGGGCTACACCTTC CASSLSSGSGWGYTF
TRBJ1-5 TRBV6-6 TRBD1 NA TGTGCCAGCAGTTACGGACAGGGCGGTCAGCCCCAGCATTTT CASSYGQGGQPQHF
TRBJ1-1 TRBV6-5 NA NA TGTGCCAGCAGTTACGGGACCACTGAAGCTTTCTTT CASSYGTTEAFF
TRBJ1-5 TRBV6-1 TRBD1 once TGTGCCAGCAGCGGACAGGGGAGCAATCAGCCCCAGCATTTT CASSGQGSNQPQHF
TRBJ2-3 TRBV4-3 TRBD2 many TGCGCCAGCAGCCGGGACCCGGCGGGAGGGGGGGATACGCAGTATTTT CASSRDPAGGGDTQYF
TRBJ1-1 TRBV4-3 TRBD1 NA TGCGCCAGCAGCCAAGATTTCGGGACAGGGGATGGAGCTTTCTTT CASSQDFGTGDGAFF
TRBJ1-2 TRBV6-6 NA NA TGTGCCAGCAGTTACTCAATTGGGGGCGGCTATGGCTACACCTTC CASSYSIGGGYGYTF
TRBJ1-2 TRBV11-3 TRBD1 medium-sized TGTGCCAGCAGCTTCCGGGACAGGGACTCCCTGTCCCGCTACACCTTC CASSFRDRDSLSRYTF
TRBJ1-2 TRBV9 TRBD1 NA TGTGCCAGCAGCTCACGACAGGGAAGCTATGGCTACACCTTC CASSSRQGSYGYTF
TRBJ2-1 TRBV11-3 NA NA TGTGCCAGCAGCTTAGGGGTTGAGCAGTTCTTC CASSLGVEQFF
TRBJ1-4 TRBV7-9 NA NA TGTGCCAGCAGCTTACCTCTTGCAACTAATGAAAAACTGTTTTTT CASSLPLATNEKLFF
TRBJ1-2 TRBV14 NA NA TGTGCCAGCAGCCCCTTATCAGCTAACTATGGCTACACCTTC CASSPLSANYGYTF
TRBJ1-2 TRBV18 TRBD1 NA TGTGCCAGCTCATGGAACCGACAGGGGGGTTCTGGCTACACCTTC CASSWNRQGGSGYTF
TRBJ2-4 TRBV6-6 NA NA TGTGCCAGCAGTTATCGTCCGTTAGCCAAAAACATTCAGTACTTC CASSYRPLAKNIQYF
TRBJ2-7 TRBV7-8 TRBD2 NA TGTGCCAGCAGCCAGACTAGCGGGGGAAACGAGCAGTACTTC CASSQTSGGNEQYF
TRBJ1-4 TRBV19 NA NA TGTGCCAGTAGTCGGCAGGTACTTAATGAAAAACTGTTTTTT CASSRQVLNEKLFF
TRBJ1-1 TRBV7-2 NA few TGTGCCAGCAGCTTAGCGGCAGCTTCGAACACTGAAGCTTTCTTT CASSLAAASNTEAFF
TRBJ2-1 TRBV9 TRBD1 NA TGTGCCAGCAGCGCTCTGGGACAGGGCTACAATGAGCAGTTCTTC CASSALGQGYNEQFF
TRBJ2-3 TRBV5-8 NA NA TGTGCCAGCAGCCCGGACGGAACAGGGAGCCACACAGATACGCAGTATTTT CASSPDGTGSHTDTQYF
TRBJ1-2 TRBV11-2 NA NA TGTGCCAGCAGCTTAGGAGGGCCGGGAGGCTACACCTTC CASSLGGPGGYTF
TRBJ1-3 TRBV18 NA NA TGTGCCAGCTCACCACCGGGAGCGGGGGCCTCTGGAAACACCATATATTTT CASSPPGAGASGNTIYF
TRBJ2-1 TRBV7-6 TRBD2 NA TGTGCCAGCAGCTCCCGAGGGACTAGCGGATACAATGAGCAGTTCTTC CASSSRGTSGYNEQFF
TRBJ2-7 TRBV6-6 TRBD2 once TGTGCCAGCAGAACTAGCGGTATCTCCTACGAGCAGTACTTC CASRTSGISYEQYF
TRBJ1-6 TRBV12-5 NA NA TGTGCTAGTGGTTTATCGGGGGGTAACACCCTCCACTTT CASGLSGGNTLHF
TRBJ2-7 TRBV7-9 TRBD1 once TGTGCCAGCAGCTTGGACAGGGCCTACGAGCAGTACTTC CASSLDRAYEQYF
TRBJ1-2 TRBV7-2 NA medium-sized TGTGCCAGCAGCTTAGCTTGGGGGAACTATGGCTACACCTTC CASSLAWGNYGYTF
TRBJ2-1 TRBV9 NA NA TGTGCCAGCAGCCCCCAGGGAATGGTCTACAATGAGCAGTTCTTC CASSPQGMVYNEQFF
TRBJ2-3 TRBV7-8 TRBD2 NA TGTGCCAGCAGTTACGGACTAGCGGGGGGGCACAGCACAGATACGCAGTATTTT CASSYGLAGGHSTDTQYF
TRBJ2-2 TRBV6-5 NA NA TGTGCCAGCAGTTACGCCCCGAACACCGGGGAGCTGTTTTTT CASSYAPNTGELFF
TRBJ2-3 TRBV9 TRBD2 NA TGTGCCAGCAGCGTTGGGCTAGCGGTTACGAATACGCAGTATTTT CASSVGLAVTNTQYF
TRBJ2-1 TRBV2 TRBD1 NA TGTGCCAGCAGTGCCCCCAGAAGTGGGACAGGCAAGCGGGCCTTCTCCTACAATGAGCAGTTCTTC CASSAPRSGTGKRAFSYNEQFF
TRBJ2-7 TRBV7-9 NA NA TGTGCCAGCAGCTTAGCGCACCGCGAGCAGTACTTC CASSLAHREQYF
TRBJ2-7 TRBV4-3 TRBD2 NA TGCGCCAGCAGCCAAGAATGGACTAGCTCCTACGAGCAGTACTTC CASSQEWTSSYEQYF
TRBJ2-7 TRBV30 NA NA TGTGCCTGGAGCGCAACTGGGGGCGAGCAGTACTTC CAWSATGGEQYF
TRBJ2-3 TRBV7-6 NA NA TGTGCCAGCAGCTTAGACTGGGCCTCAGATACGCAGTATTTT CASSLDWASDTQYF
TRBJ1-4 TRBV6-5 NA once TGTGCCAGCAGGGAGCCGGGGCGTGAAAAACTGTTTTTT CASREPGREKLFF